This TCR beta chain is drawn from a study of blood T cell repertoires in COVID-19. At the level of the study: The study drew acute and convalescent COVID-19 samples from the United States, Italy and Spain. T cells, B-cell-depleted T cells, or PBMCs provided the cDNA or gDNA that served as material.

In the original analysis: Amplification of reference gene primers was used by the study to estimate nucleated cell counts. Sequencing used immunoSEQ multiplex PCR; TCRdb keeps in-frame clones, though not all of them. Clonal size and the V and J genes are those of that table, whereas D and trimming came from the DNA. The sample consists of around 180,000 clones, approximately 74% of them appearing once. This TCR was recovered from a woman aged 80 or older with acute or convalescent COVID-19. What was sequenced was peripheral blood.

The CDR3 DNA reads as TGTGCCAGCAGCGCTACAGGGATCGGAGAGACCCAGTACTTC. It codes for CASSATGIGETQYF. This chain links TRBV7-2 with TRBJ2-5, with D maybe TRBD1 (6 bases). V was pared by 5 bases and J by 4 bases, with 14 bases between. Germline V gene lookup returns CDR1 SGHTA and CDR2 FQGNSA. The CDR3 is 14 amino acids.